What follows is one TCR beta chain and its context. The same CDR3 arises from other DNA sequences in this sample as well. The data stem from a study of blood T cell repertoires in COVID-19. Whole-study context: T cells, B-cell-depleted T cells, or PBMCs supplied cDNA or gDNA.

Sequenced by immunoSEQ multiplex PCR; TCRdb stores in-frame clones only, minus some. This sample yields some 130,000 clones, of which roughly 80% are seen a single time; roughly 11% belongs to the top ten. Per the germline V gene, CDR1 is SGHTA and CDR2 is FQGNSA. CDR3 size: 14 residues. The ends were cut back, 1 base at V and 1 base at J, with 7 bases in the middle. This rearrangement joins TRBV7-2 to TRBJ1-2; no clear D. The specimen was peripheral blood. The TCR originated in a man between 60 and 70 years old who had recovered from COVID-19. CDR3: CASSLGPVNYGYTF. Written as DNA, the CDR3 is TGTGCCAGCAGCTTAGGCCCGGTTAACTATGGCTACACCTTC.